Detailed here is one T cell receptor (beta chain). This clonotype appeared a few times. There is no known antigen for this receptor. The sample holds no much larger clone one base away, and base qualities are not on file. The trim is 3 bases for V and 4 bases for J, with a gap of 7 bases between the germline ends. The CDR3, from cysteine to phenylalanine, totals 12 residues. CDR3 DNA is the only sequence kept; it has 36 bases, read in frame from the first base. The germline V gene (reference sequence) supplies CDR1 LNHNV and CDR2 YYDKDF. This sample is part of a study of blood T cells in healthy people across ages (dated by TCRdb to 2014 to 2015). Study-level background: In model experiments, template switching captured about one uniquely barcoded TCR beta cDNA molecule for every two T cells. To avoid experimental bias, donors of different ages were distributed randomly across sequencing lanes. Two additional independent replicas of 1 million unique cDNA reads from the same blood draw were analyzed for two donors (one aged 18 to 29 and one aged 80 or older). The donors were divided into four age groups: young (average approximately 16 years), middle-aged (around 37), aged (around 67) and long-lived (roughly 82). Using deep sequencing normalized with unique cDNA molecular identifiers, the study measured how TCR beta repertoire diversity changes with age. Study-wide conclusions, independent of this receptor: Bulk unsorted PBMC profiling prevented conclusive comparison of naive and antigen-experienced compartments. The long-lived group showed more naive CD4+ T cells, fewer expanded clones and increased TCR diversity than the aged group, suggesting age selection. Observed TCR beta diversity per million T cells fell roughly linearly with age, and a significant reduction was already apparent by age around 44. Total diversity estimates from one million sequenced T cells were considered lower bounds and underestimates. There was a strong correlation between observed TCR beta diversity and the percentage of naive T cells measured by flow cytometry. Because the CMV infection status of the donors was unknown, age-related changes in expanded clonotypes may potentially have been confounded.

The approximately 41 donors, aged about 6 to 95 years, were systemically healthy Caucasian individuals from Russia. Each donor gave 8 to 10 milliliters of peripheral blood, drawn into EDTA-treated Vacutainer tubes. Ficoll-Paque density-gradient centrifugation was used to isolate PBMCs, with at least 7 million per sample. Trizol reagent was used to extract total RNA from PBMCs, with at least 5.5 micrograms per sample. The percentages of naive CD45RAhigh/CD27high T cells were determined by flow cytometry on a PBMC aliquot from every donor. Libraries were made using 5' RACE. Instrument used: Illumina HiSeq 2500. A second PCR of about 6 to 11 cycles was run with a J-beta primer mix and a sample-barcoded 5' primer. A template-switch 5' adaptor carrying 12 random nucleotides introduced a unique molecular identifier onto each TCR beta cDNA molecule. At least 2.5 million CDR3-containing paired-end reads were obtained from each sample. All of the RNA was converted into first-strand cDNA using the Mint cDNA synthesis kit, with a TRBC-specific oligonucleotide serving as the primer. After uracil-DNA glycosylase treatment, a first 18-cycle PCR used universal primers M1SS and BC2_uni_R on all cDNA. On the study's bioinformatics: Normalization of each sample was performed by random selection of 1 million high-quality reads, each carrying a distinct molecular identifier. Instead of being binned into consensus sequences, reads that shared molecular identifiers were thrown out. MiTCR, set to a Q25 quality threshold and the strictest error-elimination algorithm, was used for CDR3 identification, clonotype clustering and error correction. A nonparametric unseen species model with Euler transformation was used to estimate lower-bound total TCR beta diversity. TCRdb applied fastp at Q25 and MiXCR to the public reads, then kept only in-frame beta chains. Each entry merges the rows of one CDR3 protein and shows their most common DNA and genes. Clone size and V and J calls follow TCRdb, not the original study. The sample has more than 800,000 distinct CDR3 sequences on record, 45% of them singletons. The ten largest clones add up to 15% to 20% of the sample.

The rearrangement combines TRBV15 with TRBJ2-7; the D gene identity is not certain. This TCR came from a woman aged 60-70 years in good health. Sequencing was performed on blood. CDR3 sequence: CATSSGDYEQYF. The DNA sequence is TGTGCCACCAGCAGCGGTGATTACGAGCAGTACTTC.